The 28 T cell receptor beta chains below were found in one sample sequenced in a study of CD8+ T cells in alopecia areata. Following extraction, RNA underwent reverse transcription to cDNA, which served as the sequencing template. Using immunoSEQ multiplex PCR, the repertoire was profiled, and TCRdb retains in-frame clones only, with some absent. The sample includes about 120,000 clones, approximately 49% seen only once; the top ten take around 20%. The specimen was CD8+ T cells sorted from blood, collected at week 0. These receptor sequences come from a human donor with alopecia areata.

The V gene is TRBV7-2, the J gene TRBJ2-4; 7 nucleotides line up with TRBD1. Germline V gene lookup returns CDR1 SGHTA and CDR2 FQGNSA. V was clipped by 1 base and J by 10 bases; unmatched bases: 16. This CDR3 contains 17 residues. The CDR3 sequence is CASSLVKGGAVHNIQYF. The CDR3 DNA reads as TGTGCCAGCAGCTTAGTGAAAGGGGGCGCGGTTCACAATATTCAGTACTTC.

The rearrangement uses TRBV10-3 and TRBJ1-1, with TRBD1 as a possible D gene (5 bases). This CDR3 comprises 16 residues. The germline V and J ends were trimmed by 0 bases and 3 bases, with 14 bases remaining between them. Germline values: CDR1 ENHRY, CDR2 SYGVKD. CDR3 DNA sequence: TGTGCCATCAGTGAGTCGTGGCGGGGCGGGGACACTGAAGCTTTCTTT. It specifies CAISESWRGGDTEAFF.

The count of this clone is one. This chain uses TRBV4-1 with TRBJ1-6; D possibly corresponds to TRBD1 (5 bases). V lost 3 bases and J 7 bases, leaving 10 bases between the germline ends. The CDR3 is 14 residues long. Per germline, CDR1 MGHRA and CDR2 YSYEKL. CDR3 sequence (DNA): TGCGCCAGCAGCCACCCCGGGACCAATTCACCCCTCCACTTT. Its translation: CASSHPGTNSPLHF.

The rearrangement links TRBV29-1 to TRBJ1-1, with 7 bases lining up with TRBD1. The ends lost 2 bases at V and 8 bases at J; junction bases unmatched: 2. The CDR3 consists of 11 residues. The germline CDR1 and CDR2 sequences are SQVTM and ANQGSEA. The CDR3 DNA is TGCAGCGTTGAATTGGACAGGGAAGCTTTCTTT. It specifies CSVELDREAFF.

The V and J genes are TRBV9 and TRBJ2-7; perhaps TRBD2 as D (6 bases). Trimming removed 0 bases at V and 2 bases at J, with 15 bases between. Germline V CDR1 and CDR2: SGDLS, YYNGEE. The CDR3 runs 16 residues. The CDR3 sequence is CASSVEEDYIPYEQYF. CDR3 DNA: TGTGCCAGCAGCGTAGAAGAGGACTACATCCCCTACGAGCAGTACTTC.

This clone was counted between two and nine times. V gene TRBV29-1 combines with J gene TRBJ2-1; D may be TRBD1 (5 bases). The CDR3 runs to 12 residues. The V gene's germline CDR1 is SQVTM and CDR2 ANQGSEA. The germline V and J ends were trimmed by 4 bases and 5 bases, with 9 bases remaining between them. The CDR3 loop is CSVVGVNNEQFF. CDR3 bases: TGCAGCGTTGTAGGGGTCAACAATGAGCAGTTCTTC.

This clone was seen a few times. The chain is built from TRBV7-2 and TRBJ2-5; the match to TRBD1 covers 8 bases. This CDR3 comprises 14 residues. The V and J ends lost 5 bases and 5 bases, in that order; junction bases with no gene match: 7. Per germline, CDR1 SGHTA and CDR2 FQGNSA. The CDR3 loop reads CASSLRTGRETQYF. For the CDR3, the DNA is TGTGCCAGCAGCCTCCGGACAGGGCGGGAGACCCAGTACTTC.

This clone has only a few counts. This sequence joins TRBV7-8 and TRBJ1-1; no clear D gene. The length of the CDR3 is 17 residues. CDR1 and CDR2 (germline): SGHVS, FQNEAQ. V was shortened by 4 bases and J by 2 bases, with 20 bases between the two germline ends. CDR3 protein: CASSSLGLDWGNTEAFF. The CDR3 nucleotides read TGTGCCAGCAGCTCGTTGGGCCTCGACTGGGGAAACACTGAAGCTTTCTTT.

The genes are TRBV13 and TRBJ2-3; D gene unclear. The V and J ends lost 5 bases and 3 bases respectively, with 9 bases between them. Germline CDR1 and CDR2: PRHDT and FYEKMQ (reference sequence). The CDR3 consists of 13 residues. The CDR3 region has the DNA TGTGCCAGCAGCCCCTCAAGGACAGATACGCAGTATTTT. This translates into CASSPSRTDTQYF. The complete variable domain, with remaining parts taken from reference TRBV13 and TRBJ2-3, reads AAGVIQSPRHLIKEKRETATLKCYPIPRHDTVYWYQQGPGQDPQFLISFYEKMQSDKGSIPDRFSAQQFSDYHSELNMSSLELGDSALYFCASSPSRTDTQYFGPGTRLTVL.

To note about this clone: A read error is the likely source, as a far larger clone sits one nucleotide away. The chain carries TRBV6-8 and TRBJ2-2, with D unresolved. V was pared by 2 bases and J by 3 bases, with 4 bases between. The CDR3 has 13 amino acids. Germline V CDR1 and CDR2: MNHGY, SAAAGT. The CDR3 nucleotides read TGTGCCAGCAGTTACAGGGACACCGGGGAGCTGTTTTTT. It codes for CASSYRDTGELFF.

The V gene is TRBV9, the J gene TRBJ2-1; TRBD2 matches at 9 bases. The length of the CDR3 is 17 residues. After removal of 0 bases from V and 9 bases from J, the junction contained 13 bases not matched to a gene. CDR1 and CDR2 (germline): SGDLS, YYNGEE. The CDR3 reads CASSVGDYSGGLGEQFF. The CDR3 DNA sequence: TGTGCCAGCAGCGTAGGGGACTATAGCGGGGGTTTAGGTGAGCAGTTCTTC.

This chain joins TRBV28 and TRBJ2-7; TRBD2 might be the D (6 bases). The germline gives CDR1 MDHEN, CDR2 SYDVKM. This CDR3 contains 14 residues. Trimming removed 5 bases at V and 7 bases at J, with 18 bases between. The CDR3 coding sequence is TGTGCCAGCAGTCCCCGGGACTGGGGCTGGGAGCAGTACTTC. Its translation is CASSPRDWGWEQYF.

This clone was picked up a small number of times. CDR3 in DNA: TGTGCCAGCTCACCAATTCGTGGCGGGGAGCAAGAGACCCAGTACTTC. Its protein is CASSPIRGGEQETQYF. The V call is TRBV18, the J call TRBJ2-5; possible D gene TRBD2, 6 bases. The CDR3 loop spans 16 amino acids. CDR1 and CDR2 from the germline V gene are KGHSH and LQKENI. Trimming took 2 bases from V and 2 from J, leaving 15 bases between them.

The genes are TRBV7-9 and TRBJ1-2; TRBD1 is a possible D gene (6 bases). In germline, CDR1 is SEHNR, CDR2 FQNEAQ (reference sequence). V shed 0 bases and J shed 4 bases, with 15 bases lying between them. The CDR3 is 16 amino acids. CDR3 residues: CASSLAMNRDTYGYTF. CDR3 coding DNA: TGTGCCAGCAGCTTAGCGATGAACCGGGACACCTATGGCTACACCTTC.

This clone has a handful of counts. This chain connects TRBV5-1 to TRBJ2-1; 10 bases are a match to TRBD2. Germline CDR1 reads SGHRS; CDR2 reads YFSETQ. CDR3 size: 14 residues. The trim removed 5 bases at V and 8 bases at J, leaving 7 bases unmatched. CDR3 bases: TGCGCCAGCAGTCGAGCTAGCGGGGGTCATGAGCAGTTCTTC. As protein: CASSRASGGHEQFF. The variable domain in full, completed from reference TRBV5-1 and TRBJ2-1, reads KAGVTQTPRYLIKTRGQQVTLSCSPISGHRSVSWYQQTPGQGLQFLFEYFSETQRNKGNFPGRFSGRQFSNSRSEMNVSTLELGDSALYLCASSRASGGHEQFFGPGTRLTVL.

The V call is TRBV5-4, the J call TRBJ1-5; TRBD1 matches at 7 bases. This CDR3 contains 15 residues. Germline V gene data show CDR1 as SGHNT and CDR2 as YYREEE (reference sequence). V lost 4 bases, J lost 3 bases, and 7 bases stayed unmatched. CDR3 residues: CASSVGTDFNQPQHF. Written as DNA, the CDR3 is TGTGCCAGCAGCGTCGGGACAGACTTCAATCAGCCCCAGCATTTT.

The chain joins TRBV27 to TRBJ1-1; 8 nucleotides align to TRBD1. CDR3 length: 13 residues. V shed 6 bases, J shed 5 bases, and the junction held 5 bases outside the gene matches. Germline V lookup: CDR1 MNHEY, CDR2 SMNVEV (reference sequence). The DNA for the CDR3 is TGTGCCAGCAGGACAGGGGCGATTACTGAAGCTTTCTTT. Translated, it gives CASRTGAITEAFF.

The V gene is TRBV14, the J gene TRBJ1-6; D not resolved. Germline CDR1 SGHDN, CDR2 FVKESK. The CDR3 sequence is 16 residues long. V was clipped by 4 bases and J by 0 bases, with 10 bases between them. Here the CDR3 DNA reads TGTGCCAGCAGCCTTTTACCGAGCTCCTATAATTCACCCCTCCACTTT. It encodes CASSLLPSSYNSPLHF.

The chain links TRBV4-3 to TRBJ2-5; TRBD1 agrees at 8 bases. Per the germline V gene, CDR1 is LGHNA and CDR2 is YSLEER. J lost 5 bases, V lost 1 base, and 6 bases had no gene match. This CDR3 is built from 15 residues. This chain's CDR3 is CASSQGAGGGETQYF. CDR3 DNA sequence: TGCGCCAGCAGCCAAGGGGCAGGGGGCGGGGAGACCCAGTACTTC.

This clone was counted between two and nine times. J is TRBJ2-3 and V is TRBV29-1; 10 bases agree with TRBD2. J was trimmed by 2 bases and V by 8 bases; bases with no gene match: 4. CDR1 is SQVTM and CDR2 is ANQGSEA in the germline V gene. The CDR3 runs to 13 residues. The CDR3 is CSLLAGDTDTQYF. In DNA form, the CDR3 reads TGCAGCCTTCTAGCGGGGGACACAGATACGCAGTATTTT.

The genes are TRBV30 and TRBJ2-1; D is perhaps TRBD1 (5 bases). Trimming took off 2 bases at V and 4 bases at J, with 9 bases between the two ends. The germline V gene encodes CDR1 GTSNPN and CDR2 SVGIG (reference sequence). The CDR3 length is 13 residues. The CDR3 reads CAWSTDSYNEQFF. In DNA, the CDR3 is TGTGCCTGGAGTACCGACAGTTACAATGAGCAGTTCTTC.

The J gene is TRBJ2-1, the V gene TRBV29-1; 9 nucleotides align to TRBD1. Trimming took 4 bases from V and 8 from J; bases not matched to a gene: 6. Germline V gene lookup returns CDR1 SQVTM and CDR2 ANQGSEA. The CDR3 covers 13 residues. CDR3: CSVGGQGFDEQFF. The CDR3 nucleotides read TGCAGCGTTGGGGGACAGGGTTTCGATGAGCAGTTCTTC.

V usage is TRBV15 and J usage is TRBJ2-1; no clear D gene. The CDR3 spans 15 residues. The germline CDR1 and CDR2 sequences are LNHNV and YYDKDF (reference sequence). Trimming removed 5 bases from V and 0 bases from J, with 11 bases in between. CDR3 region: CATSWTDSSYNEQFF. DNA for the CDR3: TGTGCCACCAGCTGGACGGATAGCTCCTACAATGAGCAGTTCTTC.

There are a few counts of this clone. CDR3 sequence reads: CSATTTRYEQYF. The CDR3 DNA sequence: TGCAGCGCAACGACAACCCGATACGAGCAGTACTTC. The V call is TRBV29-1, the J call TRBJ2-7; D is unresolved. Germline CDR1 and CDR2: SQVTM and ANQGSEA. Trimming took 7 bases from V and 4 from J, leaving 14 bases between them. CDR3 length: 12 amino acids.

The rearrangement uses TRBV7-9 and TRBJ1-2; tentatively, D is TRBD1 (6 bases). V was trimmed by 1 base and J by 6 bases, leaving 9 bases between them. Looked up from germline, CDR1 is SEHNR and CDR2 is FQNEAQ (reference sequence). This CDR3 is 13 amino acids long. Here the CDR3 DNA reads TGTGCCAGCAGCTTAGGCAGGGGTAATGGCTACACCTTC. Its protein is CASSLGRGNGYTF.

The rearrangement uses TRBV9 and TRBJ1-1; a weak D match, TRBD1 (6 bases). Germline V lookup: CDR1 SGDLS, CDR2 YYNGEE. Trimming pared 4 bases from V and 7 bases from J, leaving 14 bases between. The CDR3 sequence is 13 residues long. This chain's CDR3 is CASSPRGAIEAFF. In DNA form, the CDR3 reads TGTGCCAGCAGCCCCCGGGGGGCTATTGAAGCTTTCTTT.

The chain combines TRBV9 with TRBJ1-2; D gene unclear. CDR1 SGDLS and CDR2 YYNGEE come from the germline V gene. This CDR3 region has 16 residues. Deletions cut 2 bases from V and 0 bases from J, with 14 bases between. CDR3 residues: CASSVRADSSNYGYTF. In DNA, the CDR3 is TGTGCCAGCAGCGTTCGGGCGGATTCCTCTAACTATGGCTACACCTTC.

This chain links TRBV5-5 with TRBJ2-1, with 7 bases fitting TRBD2. The CDR3 sequence is 15 residues long. Germline V CDR1 and CDR2: SGHKS, YYEKEE (reference sequence). V dropped 4 bases and J dropped 6; count of bases not matched to a gene: 10. CDR3 bases: TGTGCCAGCAGCCCTAGCGGCTTCCGCAGCAATGAGCAGTTCTTC. It codes for CASSPSGFRSNEQFF.